The entry below describes one T cell receptor (beta chain). Its antigen is as yet unknown. The data belong to a study of post-analysis software for immune sequencing data. Findings and limits, study-wide: The study found TRBV5-6, TRBV5-1 and TRBV20-1 among about five TRBV segments more frequent in patients than controls. F measure showed strong co-clustering of same-batch samples. Multiple sclerosis was associated with a significant reduction in normalized Chao1 diversity relative to controls.

Libraries were made from TCR beta cDNA, and they carried unique molecular identifiers. One entry per CDR3 protein, called by TCRdb with MiXCR from the PCR reads. The data hold some 690,000 distinct CDR3 sequences, with around 60% observed a single time. Trimming took off 6 bases at V and 4 bases at J, with 19 bases between the two ends. The CDR3 spans 16 residues. CDR1 is MNHNY, CDR2 SVGAGI, per germline (reference sequence). The sample consisted of blood. The chain links TRBV6-6 to TRBJ2-1, with D perhaps TRBD2 (6 bases). The source of this sequence is a girl under 10 years old with multiple sclerosis. CDR3 sequence (DNA): TGTGCCAGCAGCGACAGAACTAGCAGGCCTTACAATGAGCAGTTCTTC. Amino acid sequence: CASSDRTSRPYNEQFF.